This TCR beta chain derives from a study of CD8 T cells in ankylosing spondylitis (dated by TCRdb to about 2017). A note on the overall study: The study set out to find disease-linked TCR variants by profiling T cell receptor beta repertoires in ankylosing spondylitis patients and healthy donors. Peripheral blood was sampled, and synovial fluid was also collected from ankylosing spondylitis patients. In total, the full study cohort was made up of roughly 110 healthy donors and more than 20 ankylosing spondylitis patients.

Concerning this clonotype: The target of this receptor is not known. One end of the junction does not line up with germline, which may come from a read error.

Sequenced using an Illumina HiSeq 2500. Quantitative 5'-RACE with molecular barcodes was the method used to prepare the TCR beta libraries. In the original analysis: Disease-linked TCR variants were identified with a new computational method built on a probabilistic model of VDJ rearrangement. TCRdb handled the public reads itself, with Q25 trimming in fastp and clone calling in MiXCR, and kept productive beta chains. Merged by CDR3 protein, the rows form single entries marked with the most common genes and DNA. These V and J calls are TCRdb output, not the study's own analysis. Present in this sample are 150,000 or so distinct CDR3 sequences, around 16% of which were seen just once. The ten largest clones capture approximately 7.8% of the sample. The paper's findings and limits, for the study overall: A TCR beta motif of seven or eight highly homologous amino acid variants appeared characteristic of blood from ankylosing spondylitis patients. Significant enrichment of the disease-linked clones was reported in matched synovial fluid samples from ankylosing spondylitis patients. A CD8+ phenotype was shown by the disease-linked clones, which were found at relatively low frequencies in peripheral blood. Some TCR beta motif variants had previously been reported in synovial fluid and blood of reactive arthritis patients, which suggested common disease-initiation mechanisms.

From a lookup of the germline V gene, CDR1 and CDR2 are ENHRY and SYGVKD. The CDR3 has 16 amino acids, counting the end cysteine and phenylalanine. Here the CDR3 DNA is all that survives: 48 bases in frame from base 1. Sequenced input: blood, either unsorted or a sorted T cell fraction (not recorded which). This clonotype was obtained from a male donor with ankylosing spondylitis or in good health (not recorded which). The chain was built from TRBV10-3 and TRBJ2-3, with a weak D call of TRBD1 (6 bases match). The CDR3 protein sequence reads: CVISERGTTSTDTQYF. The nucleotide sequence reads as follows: TGTGTCATCAGTGAGAGGGGGACAACTAGCACAGATACGCAGTATTTT.